This entry describes one TCR beta chain. This specimen belongs to a study of blood T cell repertoires in COVID-19. Study as a whole: In each case, the material was cDNA or gDNA derived from T cells, B-cell-depleted T cells, or PBMCs.

Trimming removed 4 bases from V and 12 bases from J; junction bases left unmatched: 15. The CDR3 consists of 17 residues. The germline CDR1 and CDR2 sequences are SGHNT and YYREEE (reference sequence). TCRdb's copy holds only in-frame clones and misses some; the assay was immunoSEQ multiplex PCR. The table includes 90,000 or so clones, around 88% detected once. Sequenced sample: peripheral blood. The rearrangement joins TRBV5-4 to TRBJ2-1; 14 nucleotides line up with TRBD2. This clonotype was sampled from a man aged 55-75 years with acute or convalescent COVID-19. CDR3 sequence (DNA): TGTGCCAGCAGCCATGATCCCGGGACTAGCGGGAGAATAGGGCAGTTCTTC. Amino acids: CASSHDPGTSGRIGQFF.